The 18 T cell receptor beta chains below were found in one sample sequenced in a study of PD-L1 blockade in urothelial cancer. Time point indicated: pretreatment peripheral blood. Assay used: immunoSEQ multiplex PCR; TCRdb lists only in-frame clones, some missing. This table has fewer than 60,000 clones, around 86% appearing once. This specimen was PBMCs, taken around atezolizumab (anti-PD-L1) treatment. The receptors shown here come from a man aged 65 to 79 with urothelial cancer.

The rearrangement uses TRBV29-1 and TRBJ2-3; TRBD2 matches 8 bases. V trimming: 4 bases; J trimming: 4 bases; junction bases outside the gene matches: 7. The CDR3 runs 14 residues. Germline V lookup: CDR1 SQVTM, CDR2 ANQGSEA. In nucleotides, the CDR3 is TGCAGCGTTGGTGGCGGGAGGAGTGCAGATACGCAGTATTTT. It specifies CSVGGGRSADTQYF.

The chain recombines TRBV5-1 with TRBJ2-3; TRBD2 matches 15 bases. This CDR3 spans 16 amino acids. J was trimmed by 6 bases and V by 0 bases; bases with no gene match: 2. Germline V gene sequence: CDR1 SGHRS, CDR2 YFSETQ. This chain's CDR3 is CASSLAGLAGGDTQYF. In DNA, the CDR3 is TGCGCCAGCAGCTTGGCCGGACTAGCGGGAGGGGATACGCAGTATTTT.

The V call is TRBV28, the J call TRBJ1-5, with no clear D. This CDR3 spans 13 amino acids. Trimming removed 2 bases from V and 9 bases from J, with 11 bases in between. The germline gives CDR1 MDHEN, CDR2 SYDVKM. Here the CDR3 reads CASSLGGPGPQHF. Here the CDR3 DNA reads TGTGCCAGCAGTTTAGGCGGGCCCGGGCCCCAGCATTTT.

This chain joins TRBV28 and TRBJ2-1, with 8 nucleotides matching TRBD2. Germline CDR1 and CDR2: MDHEN and SYDVKM. After removal of 6 bases from V and 4 bases from J, the junction contained 11 bases not matched to a gene. The CDR3 length is 16 residues. The CDR3 protein is CASSQMDSGDYNEQFF. For the CDR3, the DNA is TGTGCCAGCAGCCAAATGGATAGCGGGGATTACAATGAGCAGTTCTTC. Combining the CDR3 with reference TRBV28 and TRBJ2-1 gives the whole variable domain DVKVTQSSRYLVKRTGEKVFLECVQDMDHENMFWYRQDPGLGLRLIYFSYDVKMKEKGDIPEGYSVSREKKERFSLILESASTNQTSMYLCASSQMDSGDYNEQFFGPGTRLTVL.

This chain connects TRBV10-3 to TRBJ1-2, with 10 bases matching TRBD1. V shed 0 bases and J 6 bases; nucleotides not matched to a gene: 10. The CDR3 length is 17 residues. The germline V gene has CDR1 ENHRY and CDR2 SYGVKD. The CDR3, as DNA: TGTGCCATCAGTGAGTCCCCTCCGGGACAGGGGATTGATGGCTACACCTTC. Protein: CAISESPPGQGIDGYTF.

The chain employs TRBV5-6 and TRBJ2-3; 7 nucleotides line up with TRBD2. The CDR3 loop spans 14 amino acids. With V trimmed by 0 bases and J by 14 bases, 12 bases remained unmatched. From germline, CDR1 is SGHDT and CDR2 YYEEEE. The CDR3 region is CASSLAGGKRYAYF. DNA of the CDR3: TGTGCCAGCAGCTTGGCCGGGGGGAAAAGATACGCGTATTTT.

The genes are TRBV2 and TRBJ2-7, with D perhaps matching TRBD2 (5 bases). CDR3 length: 14 residues. V lost 7 bases and J lost 0, with 13 bases in between. Germline CDR1 and CDR2: SNHLY and FYNNEI. DNA for the CDR3: TGTGCCAGCAAGGGCGGGTCTAGCTCCTACGAGCAGTACTTC. Amino acids: CASKGGSSSYEQYF.

This clone has a single count. CDR3 amino acids: CASSLAGGPNQPQHF. For the CDR3, the DNA is TGCGCCAGCAGCTTGGCAGGGGGCCCCAATCAGCCCCAGCATTTT. V usage is TRBV5-1 and J usage is TRBJ1-5, with 8 nucleotides matching TRBD1. The CDR3 length is 15 residues. The trim removed 0 bases at V and 3 bases at J, leaving 2 bases unmatched. Germline V gene data show CDR1 as SGHRS and CDR2 as YFSETQ. The full variable domain, rest sourced from reference TRBV5-1 and TRBJ1-5, is KAGVTQTPRYLIKTRGQQVTLSCSPISGHRSVSWYQQTPGQGLQFLFEYFSETQRNKGNFPGRFSGRQFSNSRSEMNVSTLELGDSALYLCASSLAGGPNQPQHFGDGTRLSIL.

The chain joins TRBV5-4 to TRBJ2-1; 10 bases map to TRBD1. This CDR3 is 14 amino acids long. J gave up 7 bases and V 3 bases, and 4 bases lay outside the gene matches. Germline CDR1 is SGHNT and CDR2 is YYREEE (reference sequence). Here the CDR3 DNA reads TGTGCCAGCAGCTCGGACAGGGGGTCGAATGAGCAGTTCTTC. Encoded protein: CASSSDRGSNEQFF.

The chain employs TRBV4-1 and TRBJ2-7; D may be TRBD1 (8 bases). CDR3 length: 15 amino acids. V lost 4 bases, J lost 4 bases, and 17 bases lay in between. Germline values: CDR1 MGHRA, CDR2 YSYEKL. The CDR3 spells CASSPDRGGGYEQYF. The CDR3 coding sequence is TGCGCCAGCAGCCCCGACAGGGGAGGGGGTTACGAGCAGTACTTC.

This chain uses TRBV12-5 with TRBJ1-2; D unclear. V was pared by 2 bases and J by 7 bases, with 11 bases between. Germline V gene sequence: CDR1 LGHNT, CDR2 FRNRAP. This CDR3 is built from 13 residues. In nucleotides, the CDR3 is TGTGCTAGTGGTTTGCTGAGTCTCGGTGGCTACACCTTC. This encodes CASGLLSLGGYTF.

The chain links TRBV5-4 to TRBJ2-7; 10 positions match TRBD1. Germline CDR1 reads SGHNT; CDR2 reads YYREEE (reference sequence). This CDR3 is 16 amino acids long. With V trimmed by 4 bases and J by 2 bases, 9 bases remained unmatched. This CDR3 is CASSRRTGGRAYEQYF. The DNA of the CDR3 is TGTGCCAGCAGCCGGAGGACAGGGGGACGTGCCTACGAGCAGTACTTC.

The V gene is TRBV6-1, the J gene TRBJ1-4; TRBD1 aligns across 8 bases. The CDR3 covers 17 residues. CDR1 and CDR2 (germline): MNHNS, SASEGT. J gave up 0 bases and V 4 bases, and 7 bases lay outside the gene matches. The chain's CDR3 is CASSGRTGTATNEKLFF. The CDR3 coding sequence is TGTGCCAGCAGTGGAAGGACAGGGACAGCAACTAATGAAAAACTGTTTTTT.

This clone came up many times. The chain uses TRBV4-1 and TRBJ2-1; 8 bases map to TRBD2. The CDR3 is 12 residues long. After removal of 4 bases from V and 13 bases from J, the junction contained 6 bases not matched to a gene. The germline gives CDR1 MGHRA, CDR2 YSYEKL. CDR3 sequence (DNA): TGCGCCAGCAGCCCCGAGCGGGAGAGTCAGTTCTTC. It translates to CASSPERESQFF.

The J gene is TRBJ2-3, the V gene TRBV30; 9 nucleotides line up with TRBD1. The CDR3 is 15 residues long. The germline V gene has CDR1 GTSNPN and CDR2 SVGIG (reference sequence). V was clipped by 3 bases and J by 14 bases; unmatched bases: 18. CDR3 nucleotide sequence: TGTGCCTGGAGCGGCCGGGACAGGGAAGACAGATACGCGTATTTT. It yields the protein CAWSGRDREDRYAYF.

This chain connects TRBV5-1 to TRBJ2-2; 7 bases align to TRBD2. Germline-derived CDR1 and CDR2 are SGHRS and YFSETQ. This CDR3 is built from 15 residues. V lost 5 bases, J lost 6 bases, and 10 bases stayed unmatched. CDR3 bases: TGCGCCAGCAGTCTCCTGACTAGCTCTCCCGGGGAGCTGTTTTTT. Residues: CASSLLTSSPGELFF.

The chain links TRBV11-2 to TRBJ2-7; a possible D gene is TRBD2 (5 bases). The CDR3 length is 14 residues. Trimming shortened V by 6 bases and J by 5 bases, and 17 bases separated the two germline ends. The germline gives CDR1 SGHAT, CDR2 FQNNGV. CDR3 residues: CASRLGGLLDEQYF. The CDR3 DNA is TGTGCCAGCAGGCTAGGAGGACTGCTGGACGAGCAGTACTTC.

This sequence joins TRBV14 and TRBJ2-1, with 11 bases aligning to TRBD2. This CDR3 has 15 residues. CDR1 and CDR2 from the germline V gene are SGHDN and FVKESK. V lost 4 bases to trimming and J lost 1 base; unmatched junction nucleotides: 0. CDR3 loop: CASSRTSGSYNEQFF. Written as DNA, the CDR3 is TGTGCCAGCAGCCGGACTAGCGGGTCCTACAATGAGCAGTTCTTC.